The entry below describes one TCR beta chain. Antigen specificity is unknown. The same CDR3 is also encoded by other DNA sequences in this sample. In the PCR, 60 Vbeta and 13 Jbeta primers were used. Sequencing was performed with immunoSEQ multiplex PCR; in TCRdb, only in-frame clones are kept and a portion is missing. Here the sample spans over 130,000 clones, around 79% being singletons. This entry is derived from a study of cytomegalovirus exposure and HLA in healthy donors. Findings and caveats of the study: The study found most TCR sequences rare, yet found some public TCRs in many donors. Through in vitro validation, three CMV-associated chains were shown to be specific for CMV antigens. The study assumed roughly uniform donor sequencing depth for presence/absence analyses.

Healthy bone marrow donors formed the donor group. Germline assignment: CDR1 SGHAT and CDR2 FQNNGV. Trimming shortened V by 5 bases and J by 4 bases, and 5 bases separated the two germline ends. This CDR3 has 11 residues. This receptor was taken from a man aged 50 to 59 in good health and CMV-seropositive. The chain recombines TRBV11-2 with TRBJ2-5; D remains ambiguous. Sequencing used PBMCs. The CDR3 DNA is TGTGCCAGCAGCCCGGGAGAGACCCAGTACTTC. Residues: CASSPGETQYF. Using reference TRBV11-2 and TRBJ2-5 for the parts outside the CDR3, the full variable domain is EAGVAQSPRYKIIEKRQSVAFWCNPISGHATLYWYQQILGQGPKLLIQFQNNGVVDDSQLPKDRFSAERLKGVDSTLKIQPAKLEDSAVYLCASSPGETQYFGPGTRLLVL.